Listed below are T cell receptor beta chains from one sample, sequenced in a study of blood T cell repertoires in COVID-19. Some clones are missing from TCRdb's copy, which holds only in-frame ones; the method was immunoSEQ multiplex PCR. The sample includes fewer than 25,000 clones, about nine tenths of them seen just once. Material for sequencing was peripheral blood. The source is a human donor with active COVID-19. The donor label of this sample is uncertain. Each CDR3 is given with its conserved first and last residue. A D gene is named only where the DNA matches it firmly. Part of the rows lack a size; the others show once, few, many or a class for expanded clones.

clone size,D gene,J gene,V gene,CDR3 DNA,CDR3 protein
-,TRBD2,TRBJ2-1,TRBV7-3,TGTGCCAGCAGCTTAGCGGGAGAGTATAATGAGCAGTTCTTC,CASSLAGEYNEQFF
-,TRBD1,TRBJ2-3,TRBV28,TGTGCCAGCAGTTTCAGGGGGCGGGCAGATACGCAGTATTTT,CASSFRGRADTQYF
-,-,TRBJ1-5,TRBV5-6,TGTGCCAGCAGCTTGGCCGGAGGGGCCAGGGTGGATCAGCCCCAGCATTTT,CASSLAGGARVDQPQHF
-,-,TRBJ1-4,TRBV7-2,TGTGCCAGCAGGAGACAGGCTACAACTAATGAAAAACTGTTTTTT,CASRRQATTNEKLFF
-,TRBD1,TRBJ2-3,TRBV6-4,TGTGCCAGCAGTGTCGGACAGGCCAAAGGAGATACGCAGTATTTT,CASSVGQAKGDTQYF
few,-,TRBJ2-2,TRBV7-7,TGTGCTAGCAGCAAGACAGGGGAGGGCACCGGGGAGCTGTTTTTT,CASSKTGEGTGELFF
-,-,TRBJ1-5,TRBV15,TGTGCCACCAGCAGAGATTATTCGGTTCAGCCCCAGCATTTT,CATSRDYSVQPQHF
-,-,TRBJ1-1,TRBV3-1/TRBV3-2,TGTGCCAGCAGCCAAGACCTAGCGACAGCTGAAGCTTTCTTT,CASSQDLATAEAFF
-,TRBD1,TRBJ1-1,TRBV7-3,TGTGCCAGCAGCCAACCCGGGACAGGGGTGGCTTTCTTT,CASSQPGTGVAFF
-,-,TRBJ2-2,TRBV18,TGTGCCAGCTCACCAGGGCCCCTCAACACCGGGGAGCTGTTTTTT,CASSPGPLNTGELFF
once,TRBD2,TRBJ2-3,TRBV5-8,TGTGCCAGCAGCTTGGTGGCTAGCGGAACTAGCACAGATACGCAGTATTTT,CASSLVASGTSTDTQYF
-,-,TRBJ2-5,TRBV20-1,TGCAGTGCTAGTCCGGGTCCAGAGACCCAGTACTTC,CSASPGPETQYF
-,-,TRBJ2-5,TRBV3-1/TRBV3-2,TGTGCCAGCAGCCTAGGCGACACAGAGTACTTC,CASSLGDTEYF
-,-,TRBJ1-4,TRBV27,TGTGCCAGCAGCTCCCTCCGGTTCCCAACTAATGAAAAACTGTTTTTT,CASSSLRFPTNEKLFF
-,-,TRBJ2-3,TRBV10-3,TGTGCCATCAGTGAGAATTGGGGGGGCAGCACAGATACGCAGTATTTT,CAISENWGGSTDTQYF
-,TRBD1,TRBJ1-1,TRBV29-1,TGCAGCGGGTCCGGGACAGTGAACACTGAAGCTTTCTTT,CSGSGTVNTEAFF
-,-,TRBJ2-2,TRBV7-9,TGTGCCAGCAGCTTACTCCCTAGCGACACCGGGGAGCTGTTTTTT,CASSLLPSDTGELFF
once,-,TRBJ1-1,TRBV19,TGTGCCAGTAGTCTGGTCGCGGACACTGAAGCTTTCTTT,CASSLVADTEAFF
once,TRBD2,TRBJ2-7,TRBV10-3,TGTGCCACCCGAACTAGCGGGAGTTCCAACGAGCAGTACTTC,CATRTSGSSNEQYF
-,TRBD2,TRBJ2-7,TRBV20-1,TGCAGTGCTAGTCCCGGGAGGCGCCCCTACGAGCAGTACTTC,CSASPGRRPYEQYF
-,-,TRBJ1-1,TRBV21-1,TGTGCCAGCAGCAAAGAGGTCCTTTCTAGAACAGGGAGAGAGTACACTGAAGCTTTCTTT,CASSKEVLSRTGREYTEAFF
few,-,TRBJ2-5,TRBV9,TGTGCCAGCAGCGCAGAACAAGAGGTGTGGGAGACCCAGTACTTC,CASSAEQEVWETQYF
-,TRBD2,TRBJ2-3,TRBV5-1,TGCGCCAGCAGCATCGGACTAGCGGGTAGCACAGATACGCAGTATTTT,CASSIGLAGSTDTQYF
-,-,TRBJ1-1,TRBV5-4,TGTGCCAGCAGCTTGGGGCAGGTTTTCGAAGCTTTCTTT,CASSLGQVFEAFF
-,TRBD1,TRBJ2-5,TRBV11-2,TGTGCCAGCAGCTTAGTCCCAGGGGGAGAGACCCAGTACTTC,CASSLVPGGETQYF
-,-,TRBJ2-7,TRBV5-4,TGTGCCAGCAGCTTGTTCGGGGGACTCTACGAGCAGTACTTC,CASSLFGGLYEQYF
-,TRBD1,TRBJ2-3,TRBV29-1,TGCAGCGTTTTCCGGGACAGGGCCACAGATACGCAGTATTTT,CSVFRDRATDTQYF